The present T cell receptor beta chain was sequenced within a study of T cell responses to AZD1222 COVID-19 vaccine. Study-wide results and limits: Spike-specific TCR breadth and depth were elevated following two AZD1222 doses.

Pooled together were second doses at about 4 or about 12 weeks. The assay was immunoSEQ multiplex PCR, and TCRdb's table has in-frame clones only and misses some. The sample records 150,000 or so clones, about 90% being singletons. The CDR3 runs 15 residues. Germline-derived CDR1 and CDR2 are SGHRS and YFSETQ. The V end was cut by 0 bases, the J end by 1 base, with 10 bases between. Note on this clone: The antigen is undetermined.

Sequencing was performed on peripheral blood, taken 28 days after the second AZD1222 dose. The TCR was taken from an adult who received the AZD1222 COVID-19 vaccine. V usage is TRBV5-1 and J usage is TRBJ1-1; D might be TRBD1 (5 bases). The CDR3 DNA reads TGCGCCAGCAGCTTGGGATGGGGGAAGAACACTGAAGCTTTCTTT. Translated, it gives CASSLGWGKNTEAFF.